This TCR beta chain was captured by sequencing in a study of early T cells in non-severe SARS-CoV-2 infection. Study-wide background: The authors sequenced bulk RNA from unsorted whole blood, leaving chains unpaired.

Germline values: CDR1 SGHNT, CDR2 YYREEE (reference sequence). The CDR3 has 19 amino acids. V trimming: 6 bases; J trimming: 0 bases; junction bases outside the gene matches: 17. TCRdb called the 5' RACE reads again in MiXCR, with one record for every CDR3 protein. The table lists 30,000 to 35,000 distinct CDR3 sequences, about 4.7% of them singletons. The sample consisted of whole blood. The receptor comes from an adult who was a healthcare worker with PCR-confirmed SARS-CoV-2 infection or an uninfected control (not recorded which). This chain links TRBV5-4 with TRBJ2-2, with 7 bases aligning to TRBD2. CDR3 DNA: TGTGCCAGCACTGGGGAGGGAGGAATCGGGGGAGCGAACACCGGGGAGCTGTTTTTT. Translated: CASTGEGGIGGANTGELFF.